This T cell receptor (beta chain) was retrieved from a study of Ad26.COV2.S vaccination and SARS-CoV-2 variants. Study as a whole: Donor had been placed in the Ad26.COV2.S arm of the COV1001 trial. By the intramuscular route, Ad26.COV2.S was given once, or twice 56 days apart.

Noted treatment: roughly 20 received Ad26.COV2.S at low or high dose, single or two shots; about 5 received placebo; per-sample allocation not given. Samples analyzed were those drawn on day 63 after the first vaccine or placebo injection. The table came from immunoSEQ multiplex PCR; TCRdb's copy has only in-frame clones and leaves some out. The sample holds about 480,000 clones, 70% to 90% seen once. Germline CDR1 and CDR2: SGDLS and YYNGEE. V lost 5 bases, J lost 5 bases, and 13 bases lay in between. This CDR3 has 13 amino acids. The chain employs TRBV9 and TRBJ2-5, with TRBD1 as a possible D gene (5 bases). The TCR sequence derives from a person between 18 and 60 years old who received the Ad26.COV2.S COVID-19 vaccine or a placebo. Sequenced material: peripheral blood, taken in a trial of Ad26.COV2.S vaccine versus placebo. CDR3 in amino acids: CASSQAGLETQYF. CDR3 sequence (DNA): TGTGCCAGCAGTCAAGCAGGGTTGGAGACCCAGTACTTC.